Sequencing of this T cell receptor (beta chain) was carried out in a study of T-cell memory formation after mild COVID-19. Study-level background: In these data, TCR clusters were largely donor specific.

This CDR3 region has 15 residues. Study conclusions and caveats: Detection of some responders pre-infection suggested pre-existing cross-reactive memory T cells participated. CD4+ contracting clones were found mainly in CM and EM, and CD8+ ones in EMRA.

With respect to this clonotype: The antigen remains undetermined.

TCRdb re-called the 5' RACE reads through MiXCR, storing one row per CDR3 protein. The sample has hundreds of thousands of distinct CDR3 sequences; 16% are singletons. Sequenced sample: PBMCs or a T cell subset sorted from them (not recorded which). The clonotype originates from a man in his late teens or twenties who had mild COVID-19 (a few samples of this study predate the infection). Cell type and time point are not known. J is TRBJ2-1 and V is TRBV21-1. TRBV21-1 counts as a pseudogene. Written as DNA, the CDR3 is TGTGCCAGCAGCAAGTTACAGGGGCTCAACAATGAGCAGTTCTTC. Its protein product is CASSKLQGLNNEQFF.